A single sample is the source of the 19 T cell receptor beta chains below, sequenced in a study of neoadjuvant anti-PD-1 for oral cavity cancer. Using immunoSEQ multiplex PCR, the repertoire was profiled, and TCRdb retains in-frame clones only, with some absent. The repertoire consists of 6,500 to 7,000 clones, with about 50% occurring once and the leading ten covering approximately 26%. Sequences were derived from tumor tissue, sampled before nivolumab (anti-PD-1) treatment. These receptors all stem from a person aged 35-79 years with oral cavity squamous cell carcinoma.

This chain uses TRBV13 with TRBJ1-1; D is possibly TRBD1 (5 bases). Germline lookup yields CDR1 PRHDT and CDR2 FYEKMQ (reference sequence). The CDR3 length is 19 residues. The V and J ends lost 4 bases and 6 bases respectively, with 30 bases between them. CDR3 sequence reads: CASSSKSLGEFDARAEAFF. CDR3 sequence (DNA): TGTGCCAGCAGCTCAAAATCCTTAGGGGAATTCGACGCTCGGGCTGAAGCTTTCTTT.

V and J are TRBV6-1 and TRBJ2-5, with a weak D call TRBD2 (5 bases). The CDR3 runs to 14 residues. Germline loops: CDR1 MNHNS, CDR2 SASEGT. Trimming pared 5 bases from V and 4 bases from J, leaving 14 bases between. The CDR3 coding sequence is TGTGCCAGCAGTTTGTCCAGCGAGGGAGAGACCCAGTACTTC. Protein product: CASSLSSEGETQYF.

J is TRBJ2-5 and V is TRBV18, with 13 nucleotides matching TRBD2. Looked up from germline, CDR1 is KGHSH and CDR2 is LQKENI. The V and J ends lost 3 bases and 1 base, in that order; junction bases with no gene match: 8. The CDR3 extends over 18 amino acids. The CDR3 coding sequence is TGTGCCAGCTCACCTCGACTAGCGGGGGGCCCCTCCCAAGAGACCCAGTACTTC. It encodes CASSPRLAGGPSQETQYF.

By sample fraction, this clone is medium-sized. The chain joins TRBV11-1 to TRBJ2-1; 12 nucleotides line up with TRBD2. From germline, CDR1 is SGHAT and CDR2 FQDESV (reference sequence). With 5 bases clipped from V and 5 bases from J, the junction kept 7 bases outside the gene matches. The CDR3 totals 16 residues. DNA for the CDR3: TGTGCCAGCAGCCAACAACTAGCGGGGGGCCACAATGAGCAGTTCTTC. Amino acid sequence: CASSQQLAGGHNEQFF. Complete variable domain (other parts from reference TRBV11-1 and TRBJ2-1): EAEVAQSPRYKITEKSQAVAFWCDPISGHATLYWYRQILGQGPELLVQFQDESVVDDSQLPKDRFSAERLKGVDSTLKIQPAELGDSAMYLCASSQQLAGGHNEQFFGPGTRLTVL.

The rearrangement uses TRBV4-3 and TRBJ2-2; 9 positions agree with TRBD1. CDR1 is LGHNA, CDR2 YSLEER, per germline. V gave up 3 bases and J gave up 1 base; unmatched junction bases: 3. The CDR3 runs 16 residues. The CDR3 sequence: CASSHPTGGNTGELFF. CDR3 in DNA: TGCGCCAGCAGCCATCCGACAGGGGGGAACACCGGGGAGCTGTTTTTT.

In its sample, this clone is large. The gene calls are TRBV7-9 and TRBJ1-1; D uncertain. The germline V gene encodes CDR1 SEHNR and CDR2 FQNEAQ (reference sequence). V lost 1 base to trimming and J lost 5 bases, with 8 bases between them. This CDR3 contains 13 residues. The CDR3 loop is CASSLVKETEAFF. The CDR3 DNA follows: TGTGCCAGCAGCTTAGTGAAGGAAACTGAAGCTTTCTTT. The variable domain in full, with the rest retrieved from reference TRBV7-9 and TRBJ1-1, is DTGVSQNPRHKITKRGQNVTFRCDPISEHNRLYWYRQTLGQGPEFLTYFQNEAQLEKSRLLSDRFSAERPKGSFSTLEIQRTEQGDSAMYLCASSLVKETEAFFGQGTRLTVV.

The J gene is TRBJ2-7, the V gene TRBV5-1, with D possibly matching TRBD1 (5 bases). CDR1 and CDR2 (germline): SGHRS, YFSETQ. The CDR3 loop spans 18 amino acids. V dropped 1 base and J dropped 0 bases, with 20 bases sitting between them. The CDR3 reads CASSLMAFGRATSYEQYF. In DNA form, the CDR3 reads TGCGCCAGCAGCTTGATGGCTTTTGGCAGGGCAACCTCCTACGAGCAGTACTTC. The full variable domain, with the rest looked up from reference TRBV5-1 and TRBJ2-7, is KAGVTQTPRYLIKTRGQQVTLSCSPISGHRSVSWYQQTPGQGLQFLFEYFSETQRNKGNFPGRFSGRQFSNSRSEMNVSTLELGDSALYLCASSLMAFGRATSYEQYFGPGTRLTVT.

The genes are TRBV27 and TRBJ2-3; 7 positions match TRBD2. V was clipped by 0 bases and J by 1 base; unmatched bases: 4. Germline V gene sequence: CDR1 MNHEY, CDR2 SMNVEV (reference sequence). The CDR3 sequence is 16 residues long. The CDR3: CASSLSGLAGTDTQYF. CDR3 nucleotide sequence: TGTGCCAGCAGTTTATCCGGGCTAGCGGGCACAGATACGCAGTATTTT.

This chain connects TRBV5-6 to TRBJ2-1; 8 bases match TRBD1. Unmatched junction bases numbered 8, after V lost 2 bases and J lost 10 bases. The CDR3 consists of 14 residues. CDR1 and CDR2 from the germline V gene are SGHDT and YYEEEE. Here the CDR3 reads CASSFPLRTGEQFF. DNA for the CDR3: TGTGCCAGCAGCTTTCCGTTGCGGACAGGGGAGCAGTTCTTC.

The gene calls are TRBV28 and TRBJ1-4, with D perhaps TRBD1 (5 bases). CDR3 length equals 15 residues. V gave up 4 bases and J gave up 3 bases, with 12 bases separating them. Looked up from germline, CDR1 is MDHEN and CDR2 is SYDVKM. CDR3 region: CASSSPGGSNEKLFF. CDR3 sequence (DNA): TGTGCCAGCAGTTCCCCTGGGGGATCTAATGAAAAACTGTTTTTT.

In its sample, this clone is medium-sized. V and J are TRBV19 and TRBJ1-6, with no clear D. CDR1 and CDR2 from the germline V gene are LNHDA and SQIVND (reference sequence). There are 14 residues in the CDR3. Trimming left V 6 bases short and J 7 bases short, with 13 bases between. This CDR3 reads CASRMEGRNSPLHF. DNA for the CDR3: TGTGCCAGTAGGATGGAGGGTCGAAATTCACCCCTCCACTTT.

V and J are TRBV5-4 and TRBJ2-2, with 12 nucleotides matching TRBD1. The CDR3 has 17 residues. Germline trimming cut 1 base from V and 4 bases from J; bases unmatched to any gene: 5. Germline assignment: CDR1 SGHNT and CDR2 YYREEE (reference sequence). Written as DNA, the CDR3 is TGTGCCAGCAGCTTGTCCTGGGGACAGGGGGCCACCGGGGAGCTGTTTTTT. This sequence encodes CASSLSWGQGATGELFF.

The chain joins TRBV5-1 to TRBJ2-7; maybe TRBD1 (5 bases). V lost 0 bases and J 1 base, leaving 11 bases between the germline ends. Germline V gene data show CDR1 as SGHRS and CDR2 as YFSETQ. This CDR3 has 15 amino acids. This CDR3 reads CASSLDRGSSYEQYF. Written as DNA, the CDR3 is TGCGCCAGCAGCTTGGATAGGGGTAGTTCCTACGAGCAGTACTTC.

The chain uses TRBV5-8 and TRBJ2-7; D ambiguous. V was cut by 4 bases and J by 7 bases, with 15 bases left in between. Germline CDR1 is SGHTS and CDR2 is YDEGEE. The CDR3 covers 13 residues. CDR3: CASSPKTAREQYF. The CDR3 DNA reads TGTGCCAGCAGCCCAAAAACCGCCAGGGAGCAGTACTTC.

The rearrangement uses TRBV10-3 and TRBJ2-1, with D possibly TRBD2 on 5 matching bases. The CDR3 extends over 12 amino acids. Germline V gene lookup returns CDR1 ENHRY and CDR2 SYGVKD. The ends were cut back, 10 bases at V and 12 bases at J, with 19 bases in the middle. CDR3 protein: CATGSPGMMQFF. The CDR3 DNA reads TGTGCCACCGGGTCACCCGGGATGATGCAGTTCTTC.

This clone was observed a few times. The V gene is TRBV27, the J gene TRBJ2-1; D is perhaps TRBD1 (6 bases). The V and J ends lost 5 bases and 1 base respectively, with 9 bases between them. CDR1 MNHEY and CDR2 SMNVEV come from the germline V gene (reference sequence). The CDR3 sequence is 14 residues long. CDR3 in DNA: TGTGCCAGCAGTAGGCAGGGGTCCTACAATGAGCAGTTCTTC. As protein: CASSRQGSYNEQFF.

This chain uses TRBV28 with TRBJ1-5; D gene uncertain. The germline CDR1 and CDR2 sequences are MDHEN and SYDVKM. The V and J ends lost 2 bases and 4 bases respectively, with 12 bases between them. The CDR3 runs 15 residues. CDR3 sequence: CASSLGPVENQPQHF. As DNA, the CDR3 is TGTGCCAGCAGTTTAGGCCCGGTCGAGAATCAGCCCCAGCATTTT.

The rearrangement links TRBV30 to TRBJ2-1, with D perhaps TRBD1 or TRBD2 (6 bases each). Germline V lookup: CDR1 GTSNPN, CDR2 SVGIG (reference sequence). CDR3 size: 13 residues. V was shortened by 0 bases and J by 6 bases, with 9 bases between the two germline ends. The CDR3 nucleotides are TGTGCCTGGAGTGTAGGGGGGCCCAATGAGCAGTTCTTC. Translation gives CAWSVGGPNEQFF.

The chain employs TRBV5-6 and TRBJ1-5; no clear D gene. Trimming removed 0 bases from V and 6 bases from J, with 7 bases in between. This CDR3 has 13 residues. Germline CDR1 and CDR2: SGHDT and YYEEEE. The CDR3 sequence is CASSLERGQPQHF. Written as DNA, the CDR3 is TGTGCCAGCAGCTTGGAACGCGGTCAGCCCCAGCATTTT.